This T cell receptor beta chain was identified in a study of regulatory T cells in long-lasting Graves disease. Sequencing libraries for TCR beta were prepared with iRepertoire HTBI primers and Arm-PCR of CDR3 regions. TCRdb re-analysed the multiplex PCR reads in MiXCR, keeping a single row per CDR3 protein. The table has roughly 410,000 distinct CDR3 sequences, approximately 15% seen once. Time point reported: newly diagnosed GD, antithyroid drugs for less than 3 months. TCR sequences were obtained from RNA taken from PBMCs. Deletions cut 7 bases from V and 2 bases from J, with 12 bases between. The CDR3 has 13 residues. The germline V gene has CDR1 SNHLY and CDR2 FYNNEI. The same data also contributed to another study, on T cells in Graves' hyperthyroidism and ophthalmopathy. Per that paper: From stable hyperthyroidism, ophthalmopathy was set apart by a 13 V-J model. Ophthalmopathy was identified by the model a median approximately 6.9 months ahead of onset.

This receptor was taken from a middle-aged woman with Graves disease. The chain combines TRBV2 with TRBJ2-7, with D possibly matching TRBD2 (5 bases). Sample: peripheral blood mononuclear cells (PBMCs), taken at new diagnosis, from a patient treated with antithyroid drugs. CDR3: CASKSGSAYEQYF. The CDR3 DNA reads as TGTGCCAGCAAATCGGGGTCAGCCTACGAGCAGTACTTC.